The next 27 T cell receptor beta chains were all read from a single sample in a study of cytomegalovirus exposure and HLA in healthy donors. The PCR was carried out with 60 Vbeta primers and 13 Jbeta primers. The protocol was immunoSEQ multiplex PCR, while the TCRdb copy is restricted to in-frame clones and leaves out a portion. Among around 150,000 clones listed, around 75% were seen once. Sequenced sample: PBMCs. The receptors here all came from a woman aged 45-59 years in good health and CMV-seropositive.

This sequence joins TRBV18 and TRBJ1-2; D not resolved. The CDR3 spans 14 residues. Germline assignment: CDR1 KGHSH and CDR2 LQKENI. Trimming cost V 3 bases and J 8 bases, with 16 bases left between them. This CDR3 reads CASSPMVPIRGYTF. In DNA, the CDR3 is TGTGCCAGCTCACCCATGGTGCCGATTCGGGGCTACACCTTC.

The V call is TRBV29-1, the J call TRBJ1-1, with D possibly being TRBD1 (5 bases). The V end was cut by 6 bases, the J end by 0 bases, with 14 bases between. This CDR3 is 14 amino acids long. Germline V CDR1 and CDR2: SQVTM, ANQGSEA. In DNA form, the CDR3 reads TGCAGCGTCCGAGTGGCAGGGCTGAACACTGAAGCTTTCTTT. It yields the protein CSVRVAGLNTEAFF.

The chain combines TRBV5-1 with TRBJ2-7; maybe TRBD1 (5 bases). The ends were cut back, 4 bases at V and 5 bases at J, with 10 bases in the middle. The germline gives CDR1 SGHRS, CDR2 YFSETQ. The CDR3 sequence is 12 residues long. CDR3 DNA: TGCGCCAGCAGCGGCCCAGGGCACGAGCAGTACTTC. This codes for CASSGPGHEQYF. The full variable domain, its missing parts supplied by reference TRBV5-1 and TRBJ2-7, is KAGVTQTPRYLIKTRGQQVTLSCSPISGHRSVSWYQQTPGQGLQFLFEYFSETQRNKGNFPGRFSGRQFSNSRSEMNVSTLELGDSALYLCASSGPGHEQYFGPGTRLTVT.

The CDR3: CASSLALANTGELFF. For the CDR3, the DNA is TGCGCCAGCAGCTTGGCCCTCGCGAACACCGGGGAGCTGTTTTTT. The V and J genes are TRBV5-1 and TRBJ2-2; D gene ambiguous. CDR3 length equals 15 residues. CDR1 and CDR2 from the germline V gene are SGHRS and YFSETQ. V was shortened by 0 bases and J by 0 bases, with 6 bases between the two germline ends.

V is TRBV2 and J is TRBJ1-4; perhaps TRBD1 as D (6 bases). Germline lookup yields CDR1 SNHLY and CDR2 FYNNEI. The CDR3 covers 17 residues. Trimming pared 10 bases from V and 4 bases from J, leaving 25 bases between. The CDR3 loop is CATKATYWGRGNEKLFF. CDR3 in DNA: TGTGCCACGAAGGCTACCTATTGGGGCAGGGGTAATGAAAAACTGTTTTTT.

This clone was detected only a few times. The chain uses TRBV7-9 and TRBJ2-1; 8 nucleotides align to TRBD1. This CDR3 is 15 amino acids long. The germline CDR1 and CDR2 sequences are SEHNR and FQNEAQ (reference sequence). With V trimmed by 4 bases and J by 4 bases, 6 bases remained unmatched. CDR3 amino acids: CASSSGQVSYNEQFF. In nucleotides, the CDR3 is TGTGCCAGCAGCTCGGGACAGGTTTCGTACAATGAGCAGTTCTTC.

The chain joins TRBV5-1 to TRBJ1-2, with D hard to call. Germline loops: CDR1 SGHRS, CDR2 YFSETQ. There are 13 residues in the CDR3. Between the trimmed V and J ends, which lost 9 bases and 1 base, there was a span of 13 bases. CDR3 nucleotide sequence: TGCGCCACCTCCCAGGATTTTAACTATGGCTACACCTTC. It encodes CATSQDFNYGYTF. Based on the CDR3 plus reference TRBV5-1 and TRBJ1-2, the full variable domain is KAGVTQTPRYLIKTRGQQVTLSCSPISGHRSVSWYQQTPGQGLQFLFEYFSETQRNKGNFPGRFSGRQFSNSRSEMNVSTLELGDSALYLCATSQDFNYGYTFGSGTRLTVV.

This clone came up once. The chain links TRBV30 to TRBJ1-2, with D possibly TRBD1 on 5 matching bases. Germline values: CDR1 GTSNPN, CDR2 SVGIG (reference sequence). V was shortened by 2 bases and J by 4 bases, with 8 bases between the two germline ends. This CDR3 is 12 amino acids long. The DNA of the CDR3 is TGTGCCTGGAGTCCCAGGGCCTATGGCTACACCTTC. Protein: CAWSPRAYGYTF.

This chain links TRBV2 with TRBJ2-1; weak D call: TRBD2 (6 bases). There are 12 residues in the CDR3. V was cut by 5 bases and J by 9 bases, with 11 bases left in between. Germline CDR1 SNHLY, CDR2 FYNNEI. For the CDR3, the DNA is TGTGCCAGCAGTAATGAGGGAGGTGAGCAGTTCTTC. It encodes CASSNEGGEQFF.

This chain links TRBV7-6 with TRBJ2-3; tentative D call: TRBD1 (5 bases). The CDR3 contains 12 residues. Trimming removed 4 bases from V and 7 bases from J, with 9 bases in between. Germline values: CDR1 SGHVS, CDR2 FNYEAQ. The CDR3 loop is CASSSTGYTQYF. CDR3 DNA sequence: TGTGCCAGCAGCTCCACAGGTTATACGCAGTATTTT.

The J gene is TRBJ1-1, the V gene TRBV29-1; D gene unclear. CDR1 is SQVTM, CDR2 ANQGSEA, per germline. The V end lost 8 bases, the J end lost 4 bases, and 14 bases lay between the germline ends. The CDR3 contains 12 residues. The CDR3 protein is CSFSRRGTEAFF. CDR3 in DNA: TGCAGCTTCAGTCGACGGGGCACTGAAGCTTTCTTT.

The CDR3 region has the DNA TGTGCCAGCAGCCCTTCAGATAGAGGACAGGGGACAAGCCAGCCCCAGCATTTT. The encoded protein is CASSPSDRGQGTSQPQHF. This chain uses TRBV21-1 with TRBJ1-5; TRBD1 is the table's D call, not checked against the DNA. TRBV21-1 has pseudogene status. The CDR3 runs to 18 residues.

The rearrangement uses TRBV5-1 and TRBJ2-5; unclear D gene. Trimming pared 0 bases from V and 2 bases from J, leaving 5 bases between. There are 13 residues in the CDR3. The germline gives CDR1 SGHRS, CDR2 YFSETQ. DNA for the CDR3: TGCGCCAGCAGCTTGGTCCCACAAGAGACCCAGTACTTC. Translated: CASSLVPQETQYF. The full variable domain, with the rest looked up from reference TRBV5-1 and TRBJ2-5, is KAGVTQTPRYLIKTRGQQVTLSCSPISGHRSVSWYQQTPGQGLQFLFEYFSETQRNKGNFPGRFSGRQFSNSRSEMNVSTLELGDSALYLCASSLVPQETQYFGPGTRLLVL.

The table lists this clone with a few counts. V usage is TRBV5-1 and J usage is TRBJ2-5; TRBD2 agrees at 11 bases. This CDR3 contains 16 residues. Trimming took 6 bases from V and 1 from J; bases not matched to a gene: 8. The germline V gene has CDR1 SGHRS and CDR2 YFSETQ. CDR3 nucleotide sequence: TGCGCCAGCAATAGCGGGGGGGCCGGGGGCCAAGAGACCCAGTACTTC. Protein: CASNSGGAGGQETQYF.

CDR3 amino acids: CASSFNPGQPQHF. Here the CDR3 DNA reads TGTGCCAGCAGTTTTAACCCCGGGCAGCCCCAGCATTTT. This sequence joins TRBV27 and TRBJ1-5, with D hard to call. The germline V gene has CDR1 MNHEY and CDR2 SMNVEV (reference sequence). Trimming removed 3 bases at V and 7 bases at J, with 10 bases between. The CDR3 is 13 residues long.

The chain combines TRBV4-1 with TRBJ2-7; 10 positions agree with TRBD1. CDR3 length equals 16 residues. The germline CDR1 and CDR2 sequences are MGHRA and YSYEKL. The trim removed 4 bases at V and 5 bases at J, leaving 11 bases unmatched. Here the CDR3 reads CASSRHPGQGSDEQYF. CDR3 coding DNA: TGCGCCAGCAGCCGCCACCCGGGACAGGGGTCGGACGAGCAGTACTTC.

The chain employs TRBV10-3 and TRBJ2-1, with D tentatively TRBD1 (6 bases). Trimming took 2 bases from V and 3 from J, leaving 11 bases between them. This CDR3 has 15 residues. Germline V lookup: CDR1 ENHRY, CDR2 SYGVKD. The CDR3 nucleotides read TGTGCCATCAGTGAGAGACAGGACCTCTACAATGAGCAGTTCTTC. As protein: CAISERQDLYNEQFF.

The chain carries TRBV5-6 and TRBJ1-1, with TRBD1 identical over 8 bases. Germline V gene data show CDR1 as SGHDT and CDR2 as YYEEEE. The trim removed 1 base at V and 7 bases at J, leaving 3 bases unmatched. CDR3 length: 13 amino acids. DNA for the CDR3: TGTGCCAGCAGCTTGTGGGGGACAGGTGAAGCTTTCTTT. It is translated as CASSLWGTGEAFF.

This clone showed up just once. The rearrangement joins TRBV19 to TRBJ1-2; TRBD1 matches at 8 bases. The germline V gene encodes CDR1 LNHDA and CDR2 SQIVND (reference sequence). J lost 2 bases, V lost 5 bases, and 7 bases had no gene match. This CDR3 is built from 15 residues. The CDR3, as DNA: TGTGCCAGTAGTTCGGGACAGGCGACCAACTATGGCTACACCTTC. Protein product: CASSSGQATNYGYTF.

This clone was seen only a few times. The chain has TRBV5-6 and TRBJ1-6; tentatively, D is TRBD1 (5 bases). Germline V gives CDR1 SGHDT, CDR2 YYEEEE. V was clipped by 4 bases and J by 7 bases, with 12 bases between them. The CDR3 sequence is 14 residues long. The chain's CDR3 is CASSPDRSNSPLHF. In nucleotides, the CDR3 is TGTGCCAGCAGCCCCGACAGATCCAATTCACCCCTCCACTTT.

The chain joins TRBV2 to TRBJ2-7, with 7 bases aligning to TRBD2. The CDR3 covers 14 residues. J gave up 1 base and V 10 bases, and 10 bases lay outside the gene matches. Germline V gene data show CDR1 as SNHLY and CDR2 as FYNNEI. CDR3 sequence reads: CATSVGGVSYEQYF. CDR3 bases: TGTGCCACGAGCGTTGGGGGGGTGTCCTACGAGCAGTACTTC. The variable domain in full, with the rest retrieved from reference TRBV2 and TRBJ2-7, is EPEVTQTPSHQVTQMGQEVILRCVPISNHLYFYWYRQILGQKVEFLVSFYNNEISEKSEIFDDQFSVERPDGSNFTLKIRSTKLEDSAMYFCATSVGGVSYEQYFGPGTRLTVT.

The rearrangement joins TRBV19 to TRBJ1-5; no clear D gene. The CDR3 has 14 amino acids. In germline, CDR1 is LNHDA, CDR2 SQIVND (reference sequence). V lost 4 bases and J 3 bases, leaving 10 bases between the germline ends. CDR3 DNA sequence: TGTGCCAGTAGTACGGGGAGACTCAATCAGCCCCAGCATTTT. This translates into CASSTGRLNQPQHF.

CDR3: CASSFSDRGNSPLHF. As DNA, the CDR3 is TGTGCCAGCAGCTTTTCCGACAGGGGAAATTCACCCCTCCACTTT. The rearrangement uses TRBV5-6 and TRBJ1-6, with 8 nucleotides matching TRBD1. V lost 2 bases and J lost 7; bases outside the gene matches: 5. CDR1 is SGHDT, CDR2 YYEEEE, per germline. This CDR3 has 15 amino acids.

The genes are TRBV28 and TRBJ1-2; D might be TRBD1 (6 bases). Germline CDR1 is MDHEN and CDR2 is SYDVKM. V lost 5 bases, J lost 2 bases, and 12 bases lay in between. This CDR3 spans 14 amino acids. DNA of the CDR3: TGTGCCAGCAGTACAGGGTGGAAGAACTATGGCTACACCTTC. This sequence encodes CASSTGWKNYGYTF.

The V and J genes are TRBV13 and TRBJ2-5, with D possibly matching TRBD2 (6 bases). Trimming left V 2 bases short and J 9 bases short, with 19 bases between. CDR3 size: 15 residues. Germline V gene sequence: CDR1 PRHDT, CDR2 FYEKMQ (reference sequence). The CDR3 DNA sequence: TGTGCCAGCAGCTTATCTGGCGGGATCTTAGGGGCCCAGTACTTC. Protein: CASSLSGGILGAQYF. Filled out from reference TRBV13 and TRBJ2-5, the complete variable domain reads AAGVIQSPRHLIKEKRETATLKCYPIPRHDTVYWYQQGPGQDPQFLISFYEKMQSDKGSIPDRFSAQQFSDYHSELNMSSLELGDSALYFCASSLSGGILGAQYFGPGTRLLVL.

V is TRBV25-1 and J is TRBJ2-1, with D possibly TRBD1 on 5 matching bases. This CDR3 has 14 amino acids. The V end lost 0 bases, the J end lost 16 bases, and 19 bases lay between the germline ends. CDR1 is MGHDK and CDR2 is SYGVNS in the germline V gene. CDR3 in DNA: TGTGCCAGCAGTGAATATGGGGCCGGCGGCCGATCTTTCTTC. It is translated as CASSEYGAGGRSFF.

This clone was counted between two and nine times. The chain's CDR3 is CASTRGGSSGNTIYF. The DNA of the CDR3 is TGTGCCAGTACCCGGGGGGGCAGCTCTGGAAACACCATATATTTT. The chain uses TRBV11-2 and TRBJ1-3; possible D gene TRBD1, 6 bases. This CDR3 has 15 amino acids. With 9 bases removed from V and 0 bases from J, the gap between germline ends came to 15 bases. CDR1 and CDR2 from the germline V gene are SGHAT and FQNNGV.